This entry lists 29 T cell receptor beta chains sequenced from one sample in a study of blood T cell repertoires in COVID-19. Sequenced by immunoSEQ multiplex PCR; TCRdb stores in-frame clones only, minus some. The sample includes about 200,000 clones, 83% of them seen just once. The sample comprised peripheral blood. Receptors were obtained from a woman aged 40 to 50 with active or convalescent COVID-19.

The chain carries TRBV9 and TRBJ1-1; 10 bases match TRBD1. The CDR3 extends over 17 amino acids. CDR1 is SGDLS, CDR2 YYNGEE, per germline. With V trimmed by 3 bases and J by 0 bases, 8 bases remained unmatched. The DNA for the CDR3 is TGTGCCAGCAGCGCGGACAGGGGGGTCTGGATGAACACTGAAGCTTTCTTT. Residues: CASSADRGVWMNTEAFF.

This clone occurred once. The genes are TRBV12-3 or TRBV12-4 and TRBJ1-4; no reliable D call. Trimming stripped 4 bases from V and 5 bases from J, with 5 bases between. The CDR3 has 12 amino acids. This CDR3 is CASSSQNEKLFF. The CDR3 region has the DNA TGTGCCAGCAGTTCACAGAATGAAAAACTGTTTTTT.

The chain uses TRBV19 and TRBJ1-1; 9 bases align to TRBD1. Germline values: CDR1 LNHDA, CDR2 SQIVND (reference sequence). The CDR3 covers 14 residues. With V trimmed by 7 bases and J by 6 bases, 9 bases remained unmatched. The CDR3 loop is CASNPDRGRAEAFF. CDR3 coding DNA: TGTGCCAGTAACCCGGACAGGGGACGGGCTGAAGCTTTCTTT. The complete variable domain, with remaining parts taken from reference TRBV19 and TRBJ1-1, reads DGGITQSPKYLFRKEGQNVTLSCEQNLNHDAMYWYRQDPGQGLRLIYYSQIVNDFQKGDIAEGYSVSREKKESFPLTVTSAQKNPTAFYLCASNPDRGRAEAFFGQGTRLTVV.

In nucleotides, the CDR3 is TGTGCCAGCAGCCAAGGGACAGGGAGCCGGGGCAATCAGCCCCAGCATTTT. It is translated as CASSQGTGSRGNQPQHF. The V call is TRBV3-1 (or the pseudogene TRBV3-2), the J call TRBJ1-5, with TRBD1 matching over 8 bases. The germline CDR1 and CDR2 sequences are LGHDT and YNNKEL (reference sequence). Unmatched junction bases numbered 7, after V lost 1 base and J lost 2 bases. This CDR3 region has 17 residues.

The V and J genes are TRBV2 and TRBJ2-7; no clear D gene. This CDR3 is built from 12 residues. V shed 5 bases and J shed 2 bases, with 7 bases lying between them. The germline CDR1 and CDR2 sequences are SNHLY and FYNNEI. The CDR3 DNA is TGTGCCAGCAGTTGGGCAGCCTACGAGCAGTACTTC. Protein sequence: CASSWAAYEQYF.

A single count supports this clone. The chain uses TRBV5-6 and TRBJ2-2, with a tentative D call TRBD2 (6 bases). Trimming shortened V by 4 bases and J by 4 bases, and 17 bases separated the two germline ends. The CDR3 covers 16 residues. Germline assignment: CDR1 SGHDT and CDR2 YYEEEE. DNA of the CDR3: TGTGCCAGCAGCGTCCCTAGGGGAGGAGGCACCGGGGAGCTGTTTTTT. Protein: CASSVPRGGGTGELFF.

The rearrangement links TRBV28 to TRBJ1-6, with D possibly being TRBD1 (5 bases). The V end lost 6 bases, the J end lost 5 bases, and 11 bases lay between the germline ends. Germline loops: CDR1 MDHEN, CDR2 SYDVKM. This CDR3 comprises 14 residues. This chain's CDR3 is CASRVDRNNSPLHF. The DNA for the CDR3 is TGTGCCAGCAGGGTCGACAGAAATAATTCACCCCTCCACTTT.

This clone was seen only once. The CDR3, as DNA: TGTGCCTGGAGTCGGGGGACCTATGGCTACACCTTC. Amino acid sequence: CAWSRGTYGYTF. The V gene is TRBV30, the J gene TRBJ1-2, with a possible D match to TRBD1 (5 bases). V lost 2 bases and J 4 bases, leaving 8 bases between the germline ends. The CDR3 length is 12 residues. CDR1 is GTSNPN, CDR2 SVGIG, per germline (reference sequence).

The chain employs TRBV6-6 and TRBJ2-7; D is possibly TRBD1 (7 bases). This CDR3 has 15 residues. Germline lookup yields CDR1 MNHNY and CDR2 SVGAGI (reference sequence). V was cut by 5 bases and J by 6 bases, with 20 bases left in between. The CDR3 protein is CASSTTRQGLGEQYF. In nucleotides, the CDR3 is TGTGCCAGCAGTACCACCAGACAGGGACTGGGCGAGCAGTACTTC.

This rearrangement joins TRBV3-1 (or the pseudogene TRBV3-2) to TRBJ1-3; D gene unclear. This CDR3 has 18 amino acids. V lost 1 base, J lost 0 bases, and 16 bases lay in between. Looked up from germline, CDR1 is LGHDT and CDR2 is YNNKEL (reference sequence). This CDR3 is CASSQAARGSVSGNTIYF. In nucleotides, the CDR3 is TGTGCCAGCAGCCAAGCCGCCCGCGGCAGTGTCTCTGGAAACACCATATATTTT.

The chain joins TRBV5-1 to TRBJ2-2; TRBD1 agrees at 7 bases. The germline V gene encodes CDR1 SGHRS and CDR2 YFSETQ. The CDR3 loop spans 17 amino acids. With V trimmed by 6 bases and J by 7 bases, 18 bases remained unmatched. The CDR3 DNA sequence: TGCGCCAGCAACCCAACTAGAGGGGGCCCCCAAGGCGGGGAGCTGTTTTTT. This sequence encodes CASNPTRGGPQGGELFF.

The gene calls are TRBV14 and TRBJ1-6; no clear D gene. Trimming pared 0 bases from V and 2 bases from J, leaving 14 bases between. The germline V gene has CDR1 SGHDN and CDR2 FVKESK. There are 18 residues in the CDR3. The CDR3 DNA follows: TGTGCCAGCAGCCAAGATCGCTCGTCGCTAGCCTATAATTCACCCCTCCACTTT. Its protein is CASSQDRSSLAYNSPLHF.

This sequence joins TRBV5-1 and TRBJ2-5; no clear D. Germline lookup yields CDR1 SGHRS and CDR2 YFSETQ. V was pared by 4 bases and J by 2 bases, with 12 bases between. The CDR3 consists of 14 residues. The CDR3 protein is CASSPAAEQETQYF. CDR3 coding DNA: TGCGCCAGCAGCCCTGCGGCGGAACAAGAGACCCAGTACTTC.

CDR3 loop: CASRGLSGGMGTGELFF. CDR3 in DNA: TGTGCCAGCAGAGGACTGTCGGGAGGAATGGGCACCGGGGAGCTGTTTTTT. The chain recombines TRBV5-5 with TRBJ2-2, with TRBD2 matching 7 bases. The CDR3 contains 17 residues. V lost 5 bases to trimming and J lost 4 bases; unmatched junction nucleotides: 14. Germline V gives CDR1 SGHKS, CDR2 YYEKEE (reference sequence).

This chain joins TRBV29-1 and TRBJ2-7; TRBD2 agrees at 9 bases. Trimming at V came to 0 bases and at J to 0 bases, leaving 15 bases not matched to a gene. CDR3 length equals 19 residues. The V gene's germline CDR1 is SQVTM and CDR2 ANQGSEA. For the CDR3, the DNA is TGCAGCGTTGAAGAAAGGCGGCTAGCGGGGCGAACGAGCTCCTACGAGCAGTACTTC. Amino acids: CSVEERRLAGRTSSYEQYF.

The V gene is TRBV18, the J gene TRBJ2-5, with 10 bases matching TRBD1. The V gene's germline CDR1 is KGHSH and CDR2 LQKENI. The CDR3 has 17 amino acids. After removal of 5 bases from V and 4 bases from J, the junction contained 13 bases not matched to a gene. CDR3 bases: TGTGCCAGCTCATCAAACGCGGGCCGGGACAGGGGAGAGACCCAGTACTTC. Translating it yields CASSSNAGRDRGETQYF.

This chain connects TRBV5-4 to TRBJ2-3; 10 bases line up with TRBD2. The CDR3 sequence is 14 residues long. From germline, CDR1 is SGHNT and CDR2 YYREEE (reference sequence). V shed 0 bases, J shed 7 bases, and the junction held 2 bases outside the gene matches. The CDR3 spells CASSLVAGGNTQYF. The CDR3 DNA follows: TGTGCCAGCAGCTTGGTAGCGGGGGGAAATACGCAGTATTTT.

V is TRBV18 and J is TRBJ1-2, with 8 bases that match TRBD1. Germline V gives CDR1 KGHSH, CDR2 LQKENI. The ends lost 4 bases at V and 5 bases at J; junction bases unmatched: 9. CDR3 size: 15 residues. The CDR3 DNA is TGTGCCAGCTCACTCTCGGACAGGGATCCGTATGGCTACACCTTC. It codes for CASSLSDRDPYGYTF.

The rearrangement uses TRBV5-6 and TRBJ2-7; D may be TRBD1 (5 bases). The ends were cut back, 4 bases at V and 3 bases at J, with 20 bases in the middle. This CDR3 is built from 16 residues. The germline gives CDR1 SGHDT, CDR2 YYEEEE. In nucleotides, the CDR3 is TGTGCCAGCAGCCTCCGGCTGGGGCAGGGTTTCTACGAGCAGTACTTC. This translates into CASSLRLGQGFYEQYF.

Here the CDR3 reads CASTDQGVFNEQYF. The DNA of the CDR3 is TGTGCCAGCACCGATCAGGGGGTTTTCAACGAGCAGTACTTC. The V and J genes are TRBV6-5 and TRBJ2-7, with 7 bases that match TRBD1. Trimming at V came to 7 bases and at J to 5 bases, leaving 11 bases not matched to a gene. Germline values: CDR1 MNHEY, CDR2 SVGAGI. The CDR3 covers 14 residues.

The V call is TRBV4-3, the J call TRBJ2-1, with 15 positions matching TRBD2. Germline values: CDR1 LGHNA, CDR2 YSLEER. The CDR3 extends over 18 amino acids. J gave up 9 bases and V 3 bases, and 12 bases lay outside the gene matches. CDR3 nucleotides: TGCGCCAGCAGCCACGACGTCCCGGGACTAGCGGGGGGTGCTGAGCAGTTCTTC. The encoded protein is CASSHDVPGLAGGAEQFF.

The chain uses TRBV19 and TRBJ2-2; D unclear. V was clipped by 5 bases and J by 1 base, with 14 bases between them. This CDR3 contains 16 residues. CDR1 and CDR2 from the germline V gene are LNHDA and SQIVND (reference sequence). The CDR3 DNA follows: TGTGCCAGTAGTGACCACAGTATGGGGAACACCGGGGAGCTGTTTTTT. This encodes CASSDHSMGNTGELFF.

The rearrangement uses TRBV6-4 and TRBJ2-2, with D perhaps matching TRBD1 (5 bases). Germline lookup yields CDR1 MRHNA and CDR2 SNTAGT. The CDR3 loop spans 14 amino acids. The V end lost 5 bases, the J end lost 1 base, and 8 bases lay between the germline ends. The CDR3 loop reads CASSWQGNTGELFF. The CDR3 DNA reads as TGTGCCAGCAGTTGGCAGGGGAACACCGGGGAGCTGTTTTTT.

The chain uses TRBV19 and TRBJ2-3, with TRBD2 matching 7 bases. Losses at the gene ends were 9 bases for V and 0 bases for J; bases not matched to a gene: 9. The germline V gene has CDR1 LNHDA and CDR2 SQIVND (reference sequence). The CDR3 contains 15 residues. The CDR3 spells CASRDRDYSTDTQYF. Written as DNA, the CDR3 is TGTGCCAGCCGAGACCGGGACTACAGCACAGATACGCAGTATTTT.

The sample holds a few counts of this clone. The chain combines TRBV29-1 with TRBJ1-1, with TRBD1 matching over 7 bases. V lost 7 bases, J lost 0 bases, and 11 bases stayed unmatched. The germline gives CDR1 SQVTM, CDR2 ANQGSEA. The CDR3 has 15 amino acids. The CDR3 coding sequence is TGCAGCGCCCCAGGCCAGGGGGGCATGAACACTGAAGCTTTCTTT. Amino acid sequence: CSAPGQGGMNTEAFF. Variable domain in full (rest from reference TRBV29-1 and TRBJ1-1): SAVISQKPSRDICQRGTSLTIQCQVDSQVTMMFWYRQQPGQSLTLIATANQGSEATYESGFVIDKFPISRPNLTFSTLTVSNMSPEDSSIYLCSAPGQGGMNTEAFFGQGTRLTVV.

The V and J genes are TRBV5-8 and TRBJ1-1, with 7 bases identical to TRBD1. The CDR3 loop spans 13 amino acids. J gave up 8 bases and V 0 bases, and 4 bases lay outside the gene matches. CDR1 is SGHTS, CDR2 YDEGEE, per germline. The CDR3 region has the DNA TGTGCCAGCAGCTTGGACGGGACAGACGAAGCTTTCTTT. Its translation is CASSLDGTDEAFF. The full variable domain, completed using reference TRBV5-8 and TRBJ1-1, is EAGVTQSPTHLIKTRGQQATLRCSPISGHTSVYWYQQALGLGLQFLLWYDEGEERNRGNFPPRFSGRQFPNYSSELNVNALELEDSALYLCASSLDGTDEAFFGQGTRLTVV.

The genes are TRBV6-2 or TRBV6-3 and TRBJ2-5; TRBD2 matches at 9 bases. The CDR3 has 14 residues. CDR1 is MNHEY and CDR2 is SVGEGT in the germline V gene. V was pared by 4 bases and J by 4 bases, with 4 bases of the junction left unmatched. Written as DNA, the CDR3 is TGTGCCAGCAGTTCTAGCGGGACACGAGAGACCCAGTACTTC. The encoded protein is CASSSSGTRETQYF.

This clone was detected only once. The V call is TRBV27, the J call TRBJ2-2; 8 nucleotides match TRBD2. J lost 1 base, V lost 3 bases, and 10 bases had no gene match. From germline, CDR1 is MNHEY and CDR2 SMNVEV (reference sequence). The CDR3 has 18 amino acids. As DNA, the CDR3 is TGTGCCAGCAGTTTCCGAACCCCCGGGGGGGAGAACACCGGGGAGCTGTTTTTT. This codes for CASSFRTPGGENTGELFF.

This chain uses TRBV6-2 or TRBV6-3 with TRBJ2-3, with 12 bases lining up with TRBD2. V was clipped by 5 bases and J by 1 base; unmatched bases: 10. CDR3 length: 18 residues. The germline V gene has CDR1 MNHEY and CDR2 SVGEGT. The CDR3 is CASSRTSGAWAGTDTQYF. In DNA, the CDR3 is TGTGCCAGCAGTCGGACTAGCGGGGCTTGGGCCGGCACAGATACGCAGTATTTT.